What follows describes a single T cell receptor (beta chain). This clone was seen a few times. Its antigen is unknown. Qualities for individual bases were not recorded, and no much larger clone is one base off. The entire amount of isolated RNA was reverse transcribed using the High Capacity cDNA Reverse Transcription Kit, so the sequenced TCRB transcripts were expressed ones. Deep immunoSEQ sequencing was performed on naive, central memory and regulatory T cell samples, with an average of roughly 3.5 million total reads per sample. After sorted cells were lysed in RLT buffer, RNA was extracted with DNase-treated RNeasy Micro or Mini kits, with the choice depending on cell number. Each cell subset was processed on its own to prevent cross-contamination, while patient and healthy donor samples were processed together. The immunoSEQ multiplex PCR was used to amplify TCRB sequences from cDNA, yielding 87-bp fragments that span the CDR3 region. Amplicons were sequenced on the Illumina HiSeq platform. From the authors' description of their analysis: PCR bias was computationally corrected using synthetic template baselines, reads within Hamming distance 2 were collapsed, and singletons that could not be merged were discarded. Reads were aligned against IMGT so that V, D and J genes, CDR3 length and insertions or deletions at six rearrangement sites could be assigned. Clonotype counts were normalized to sorted cell number within each subset before computing true diversity and Gini coefficients with the tcR R package. Repertoire sharing was quantified using the overlap coefficient calculated on TCRB nucleotide sequences. TCRdb obtained this table from immuneACCESS and retained in-frame rearrangements with V and J assigned. These tables miss some clones; where compared with another copy, unresolved V genes account for less than half of the shortfall, and the remainder is unexplained. The V and J calls and clone size were taken over from that table, and D and trimming were inferred from the DNA. This sample has tens of thousands of clones in its table, and 55% to 75% of those were observed once. 4.2% of the sample is taken by the ten largest.

This specimen belongs to a study of beta chain features in type 1 diabetes (dated by TCRdb to the late 2010s). Background for the entire study: Mean age, gender distribution, total cell number and subset yield did not differ between patients and healthy donors. A total of 85 million to 140 million sorted cells were examined across all samples, and the number of cells per subset was strongly correlated with RNA yield. Regulatory and stem cell-like memory subsets were obtained from only 8 patients and about 8 healthy donors, while naive and central memory subsets were obtained from all 28 donors. The study compared the TCRB repertoires of sorted circulating CD4+ T cell subsets in recently diagnosed type 1 diabetes patients with those in matched healthy donors.

Between the V and J ends, shortened by 5 bases and 6 bases respectively, the junction contains 14 bases. CDR1 is given as GTSNPN and CDR2 as SVGIG, both from the germline V gene (reference sequence). Reading from cysteine to phenylalanine, the CDR3 counts 13 amino acids. Of all the DNA, just the CDR3 is kept, 39 bases in frame from base 1. General findings and caveats noted by the study authors: Because cDNA was sequenced instead of genomic DNA, highly expressing activated cells could be over-represented, though the groups showed no difference in activation or CD3 levels. In all four CD4+ subsets, TCRB CDR3 length was moderately but significantly shorter in type 1 diabetes patients. Naive, central memory and regulatory TCRB repertoires appeared more similar among patients than among healthy donors. At VDJ recombination sites, type 1 diabetes patients had fewer insertions and more deleted nucleotides, which implies abnormalities in thymic rearrangement. PCR may preferentially amplify shorter templates, but because patient and control samples were amplified and corrected together, any resulting skew would affect both groups equally. HLA sub-analyses involved small numbers of individuals, so any influence of HLA type on TCRB rearrangement remained unresolved.

From each donor, a single peripheral blood sample of 95 to 150 mL on average was drawn into heparinised tubes. A BD FACSAria II and a panel including CD45RO, CCR7, CD25, CD127, CD95 and CD27 were used to sort naive, central memory, regulatory and stem cell-like memory CD4+ T cells. Every sorted population had a purity above 95%. Right away, PBMCs were isolated by Lymphoprep density gradient centrifugation and were stained directly, with no culture step. So that batch effects would be minimized, each experiment stained and sorted samples in pairs, pairing one healthy donor with one patient. The sequence came from a man younger than 35 with type 1 diabetes. The sample consisted of Tregs from blood. Read against the paper, the sample's cell subset or site label means: regulatory CD4+ T cells. In this chain, TRBV30 is recombined with TRBJ1-5, with a weak D call of TRBD1 (6 bases match). The DNA is TGTGCCTGGGACACAGGGAACGGTCAGCCCCAGCATTTT. Its product reads: CAWDTGNGQPQHF.